The source of this T cell receptor (beta chain) is a study of blood T cell repertoires in COVID-19. As for the study in general: There were acute and convalescent COVID-19 samples, and they came from the United States, Italy and Spain. T cells, B-cell-depleted T cells, or PBMCs supplied cDNA or gDNA.

Original methodology: By means of reference gene primer amplification, nucleated cell counts were estimated. Assay used: immunoSEQ multiplex PCR; TCRdb lists only in-frame clones, some missing. V, J and clone size are taken as reported in that table, and D and trimming were inferred from the DNA itself. The sample has about 200,000 clones, roughly 92% seen once; the top ten hold 0.7% to 0.85%. With 1 base clipped from V and 1 base from J, the junction kept 0 bases outside the gene matches. CDR1 and CDR2 from the germline V gene are LGHDT and YNNKEL (reference sequence). This CDR3 spans 14 amino acids. Followed longitudinally, the Seattle patients had been enrolled during active infection.

The TCR sequence derives from a man aged 55 to 70 with COVID-19, enrolled during active disease. The specimen sequenced was peripheral blood. The chain couples TRBV3-1 (or the pseudogene TRBV3-2) to TRBJ1-1; TRBD1 matches at 7 bases. The CDR3 DNA follows: TGTGCCAGCAGCCAAGCAGGGGGGAACACTGAAGCTTTCTTT. Its protein is CASSQAGGNTEAFF.